These 18 T cell receptor beta chains came from one sample sequenced in a study of blood T cells in healthy people across ages. Through a sample-barcoded 5' primer and a J-beta primer mix, a second PCR was run for 7 to 11 cycles. Each CDR3 protein gets one entry after TCRdb re-called the 5' RACE reads with MiXCR. The data hold more than 450,000 distinct CDR3 sequences, with roughly a quarter observed a single time. The same data also contributed to another study, on T cells of mothers and their children.

Sequenced material: blood. The receptors were gathered from a boy under 10 years old in good health.

Worth noting for this clonotype: The germline gene is not matched at one end of the junction; a read error may be the cause. This rearrangement joins TRBV20-1 to TRBJ2-2; a weak D match, TRBD2 (6 bases). Germline values: CDR1 DFQATT, CDR2 SNEGSKA (reference sequence). The CDR3 length is 18 residues. As DNA, the CDR3 is TGCAGTGCTGGAGAAGTAGCGTCGGGACTTAGTTTCTCCGGGGAGCTGTTTTTT. This sequence encodes CSAGEVASGLSFSGELFF.

The chain combines TRBV29-1 with TRBJ2-5; weak D call: TRBD1 (5 bases). The CDR3 has 13 amino acids. The ends were cut back, 4 bases at V and 5 bases at J, with 14 bases in the middle. Germline V CDR1 and CDR2: SQVTM, ANQGSEA. CDR3 nucleotide sequence: TGCAGCGTTGTAAGGGGTAACGAGGAGACCCAGTACTTC. Translated, it gives CSVVRGNEETQYF.

The table lists this clonotype with many counts. CDR3 loop: CASSSAGYQETQYF. CDR3 nucleotide sequence: TGTGCCAGCAGTTCGGCGGGATACCAAGAGACCCAGTACTTC. J is TRBJ2-5 and V is TRBV6-6, with D perhaps TRBD2 (6 bases). Per the germline V gene, CDR1 is MNHNY and CDR2 is SVGAGI (reference sequence). Trimming removed 4 bases at V and 0 bases at J, with 9 bases between. CDR3 length: 14 residues.

CDR3 sequence: CASSLAPTGTYEQYF. The DNA for the CDR3 is TGCGCCAGCAGCTTGGCGCCAACAGGGACCTACGAGCAGTACTTC. The chain links TRBV5-1 to TRBJ2-7; D might be TRBD1 (6 bases). Germline V gene lookup returns CDR1 SGHRS and CDR2 YFSETQ. The V end was cut by 0 bases, the J end by 2 bases, with 12 bases between. The CDR3 contains 15 residues. Full variable domain (missing parts from reference TRBV5-1 and TRBJ2-7): KAGVTQTPRYLIKTRGQQVTLSCSPISGHRSVSWYQQTPGQGLQFLFEYFSETQRNKGNFPGRFSGRQFSNSRSEMNVSTLELGDSALYLCASSLAPTGTYEQYFGPGTRLTVT.

This clonotype has a single count. The CDR3 nucleotides are TGTGCCAGCGGGGACAGGAGCTCCTATAATTCACCCCTCCACTTT. Its translation is CASGDRSSYNSPLHF. V is TRBV2 and J is TRBJ1-6; 8 bases agree with TRBD1. Trimming took 8 bases from V and 0 from J; bases not matched to a gene: 3. Germline values: CDR1 SNHLY, CDR2 FYNNEI. The CDR3 length is 15 residues.

The J gene is TRBJ1-2, the V gene TRBV6-1; D is unresolved. There are 11 residues in the CDR3. With 2 bases removed from V and 13 bases from J, the gap between germline ends came to 11 bases. CDR1 and CDR2 from the germline V gene are MNHNS and SASEGT. CDR3 sequence reads: CASSESLKVTF. As DNA, the CDR3 is TGTGCCAGCAGTGAAAGCCTTAAGGTCACCTTC.

J is TRBJ2-5 and V is TRBV7-9; D is possibly TRBD2 (5 bases). The DNA end is a closer match to TRBJ2-7, so the J assignment may be wrong. The germline V gene has CDR1 SEHNR and CDR2 FQNEAQ (reference sequence). This CDR3 is 14 amino acids long. The CDR3 bases are TGTGCCAGCAGCATCGCGGCGGAGGACTACGAGCAGTACTTC. It translates to CASSIAAEDYEQYF.

The rearrangement joins TRBV5-5 to TRBJ2-5; 7 bases fit TRBD2. The CDR3 covers 18 residues. Germline V CDR1 and CDR2: SGHKS, YYEKEE (reference sequence). The junction had 16 bases not matched to a gene; V was cut back by 4 bases and J by 1 base. The chain's CDR3 is CASSAGASGGVGQETQYF. CDR3 sequence (DNA): TGTGCCAGCAGCGCTGGGGCTAGCGGCGGCGTTGGCCAAGAGACCCAGTACTTC.

The rearrangement links TRBV3-1 to TRBJ2-4; the D call may be TRBD1 or TRBD2 (5 bases each). The germline gives CDR1 LGHDT, CDR2 YNNKEL (reference sequence). Trimming removed 4 bases at V and 6 bases at J, with 10 bases between. The CDR3 is 13 amino acids. The CDR3 DNA reads as TGTGCCAGCAGCCGGGACGGACCAAACATTCAGTACTTC. It yields the protein CASSRDGPNIQYF.

This clonotype has only a few counts. The chain has TRBV12-3 or TRBV12-4 and TRBJ2-3; TRBD2 matches at 7 bases. V gave up 2 bases and J gave up 1 base; unmatched junction bases: 3. CDR3 length: 15 residues. The CDR3: CASSLKLAGTDTQYF. The CDR3 nucleotides read TGTGCCAGCAGTTTAAAGCTAGCGGGCACAGATACGCAGTATTTT.

This clonotype was counted a few times. The chain is built from TRBV19 and TRBJ1-2, with no clear D. V lost 1 base to trimming and J lost 2 bases, with 5 bases between them. The CDR3 has 13 amino acids. Germline assignment: CDR1 LNHDA and CDR2 SQIVND (reference sequence). The CDR3 DNA reads as TGTGCCAGTAGTATAGTGGGAAACTATGGCTACACCTTC. This gives the protein CASSIVGNYGYTF. Full variable domain (remainder filled in from reference TRBV19 and TRBJ1-2): DGGITQSPKYLFRKEGQNVTLSCEQNLNHDAMYWYRQDPGQGLRLIYYSQIVNDFQKGDIAEGYSVSREKKESFPLTVTSAQKNPTAFYLCASSIVGNYGYTFGSGTRLTVV.

This clonotype was counted only a few times. This chain joins TRBV19 and TRBJ2-7; 8 bases align to TRBD1. The germline gives CDR1 LNHDA, CDR2 SQIVND (reference sequence). Trimming at V came to 3 bases and at J to 3 bases, leaving 4 bases not matched to a gene. The CDR3 runs 14 residues. This CDR3 is CASSIAQGVYEQYF. In nucleotides, the CDR3 is TGTGCCAGTAGTATTGCACAGGGGGTCTACGAGCAGTACTTC. Looking up the rest from reference TRBV19 and TRBJ2-7 gives the full variable domain: DGGITQSPKYLFRKEGQNVTLSCEQNLNHDAMYWYRQDPGQGLRLIYYSQIVNDFQKGDIAEGYSVSREKKESFPLTVTSAQKNPTAFYLCASSIAQGVYEQYFGPGTRLTVT.

The rearrangement uses TRBV5-1 and TRBJ2-7, with D maybe TRBD2 (5 bases). CDR3 length: 14 residues. Per the germline V gene, CDR1 is SGHRS and CDR2 is YFSETQ. Trimming took 0 bases from V and 0 from J, leaving 7 bases between them. The CDR3 DNA reads as TGCGCCAGCAGCTTGGAACTAGACTCCTACGAGCAGTACTTC. Amino acid sequence: CASSLELDSYEQYF.

In its sample, this clonotype was seen a few times. This chain's CDR3 is CASSQEYRQSRGYTF. In DNA, the CDR3 is TGCGCCAGCAGCCAAGAGTACAGGCAATCTCGGGGCTACACCTTC. The chain combines TRBV4-1 with TRBJ1-2, with D perhaps matching TRBD1 (5 bases). V was trimmed by 0 bases and J by 8 bases, leaving 16 bases between them. Germline assignment: CDR1 MGHRA and CDR2 YSYEKL. This CDR3 has 15 residues.

The chain uses TRBV4-3 and TRBJ2-5, with D perhaps TRBD1 (6 bases). Matching the DNA end better, TRBJ2-7 makes the J call doubtful. In germline, CDR1 is LGHNA, CDR2 YSLEER. This CDR3 comprises 16 residues. The CDR3 coding sequence is TGCGCCAGCAGCCAAGATCTAACAGGGCTGAACTACGAGCAGTACTTC. Translating it yields CASSQDLTGLNYEQYF.

This chain joins TRBV15 and TRBJ2-7, with D unresolved. The CDR3 is made up of 13 amino acids. V shed 0 bases and J shed 6 bases, with 9 bases lying between them. CDR1 is LNHNV, CDR2 YYDKDF, per germline (reference sequence). The CDR3 nucleotides are TGTGCCACCAGCAGAGATCCGGGCCGCGAGCAGTACTTC. It specifies CATSRDPGREQYF. Based on the CDR3 plus reference TRBV15 and TRBJ2-7, the full variable domain is DAMVIQNPRYQVTQFGKPVTLSCSQTLNHNVMYWYQQKSSQAPKLLFHYYDKDFNNEADTPDNFQSRRPNTSFCFLDIRSPGLGDTAMYLCATSRDPGREQYFGPGTRLTVT.

The CDR3 DNA is TGTGCCAGCAGTGAATTGGGGGGCGATGAGCAGTTCTTC. As protein: CASSELGGDEQFF. The chain links TRBV2 to TRBJ2-1; D tentatively reads TRBD1 or TRBD2 (6 bases each). The CDR3 runs to 13 residues. Per the germline V gene, CDR1 is SNHLY and CDR2 is FYNNEI. V lost 2 bases and J lost 8, with 10 bases in between.

This clonotype was seen only a few times. The chain is built from TRBV3-1 and TRBJ2-7; a weak D match, TRBD1 (5 bases). This CDR3 spans 15 amino acids. Trimming pared 3 bases from V and 0 bases from J, leaving 12 bases between. Germline V lookup: CDR1 LGHDT, CDR2 YNNKEL (reference sequence). The CDR3 is CASSQYFDSSYEQYF. The CDR3 bases are TGTGCCAGCAGCCAGTATTTTGACAGCTCCTACGAGCAGTACTTC.